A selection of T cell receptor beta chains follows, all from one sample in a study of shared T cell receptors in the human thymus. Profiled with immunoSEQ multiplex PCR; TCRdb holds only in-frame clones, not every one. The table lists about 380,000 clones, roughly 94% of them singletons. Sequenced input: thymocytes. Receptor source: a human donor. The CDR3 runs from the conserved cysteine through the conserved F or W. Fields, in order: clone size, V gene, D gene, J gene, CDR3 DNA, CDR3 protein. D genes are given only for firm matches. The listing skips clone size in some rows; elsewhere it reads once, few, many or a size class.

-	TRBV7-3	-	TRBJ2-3	TGTGCCAGCAGCCAAGGGGGGGTGGATTTCGATACGCAGTATTTT	CASSQGGVDFDTQYF
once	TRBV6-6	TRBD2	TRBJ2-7	TGTGCCAGCAGTCATGGGGGAGGGGTCTACGAGCAGTACTTC	CASSHGGGVYEQYF
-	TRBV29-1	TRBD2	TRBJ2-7	TGCAGCGTTGTACTAGCGGGCCTCTACGAGCAGTACTTC	CSVVLAGLYEQYF
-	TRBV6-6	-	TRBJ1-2	TGTGCCAGCACCAAGGCGGGGCGAGGTGGCTACACCTTC	CASTKAGRGGYTF
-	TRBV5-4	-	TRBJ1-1	TGTGCCAGCAGCTCCGGGGGAGGGATGGACACTGAAGCTTTCTTT	CASSSGGGMDTEAFF
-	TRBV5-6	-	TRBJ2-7	TGTGCCAGCACCATCCAGGGGTGGGCCTACGAGCAGTACTTC	CASTIQGWAYEQYF
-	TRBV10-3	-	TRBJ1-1	TGTGCCATCAGTGAGGCTACTACAGTGGGAGAGGAGAACACTGAAGCTTTCTTT	CAISEATTVGEENTEAFF
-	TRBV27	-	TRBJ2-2	TGTGCCAGCAGTTTAGAGGGCGGGGAGCTGTTTTTT	CASSLEGGELFF
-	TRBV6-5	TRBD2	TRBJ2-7	TGTGCCAGCAGCACAAGCGGGAGGGTCTCCTACGAGCAGTACTTC	CASSTSGRVSYEQYF
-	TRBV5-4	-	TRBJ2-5	TGTGCCAGCAGCTTATCCTTCGAGCGAGGCTTGGGGCTTTTGGAGACCCAGTACTTC	CASSLSFERGLGLLETQYF
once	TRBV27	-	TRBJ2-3	TGTGCCATCCCTGGGTATTCCATCACTAGCACAGATACGCAGTATTTT	CAIPGYSITSTDTQYF
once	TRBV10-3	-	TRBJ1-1	TGTGCCATCAGTACGGGACCCCCTGAAGCTTTCTTT	CAISTGPPEAFF
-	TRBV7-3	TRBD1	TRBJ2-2	TGTGCCAGCAGCTTAGGGACAGGTCAAACCGGGGAGCTGTTTTTT	CASSLGTGQTGELFF
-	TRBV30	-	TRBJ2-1	TGTGCCTGGAGTGCGCATGGAGGGTGGCATGAGCAGTTCTTC	CAWSAHGGWHEQFF
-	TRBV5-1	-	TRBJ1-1	TGCGCCAGCAGCATGAACAGGGAGATGAACACTGAAGCTTTCTTT	CASSMNREMNTEAFF
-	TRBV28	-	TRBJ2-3	TGTGCCAGCAGTTTCGTTGTCAGGGAGGCAGATACGCAGTATTTT	CASSFVVREADTQYF
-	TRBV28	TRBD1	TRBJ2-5	TGTGCCAGCACTCTCCACGGGACAGCGTACCAAGAGACCCAGTACTTC	CASTLHGTAYQETQYF
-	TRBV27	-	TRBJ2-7	TGTGCCAGAAGGGAGGAAGGGAACTACGAGCAGTACTTC	CARREEGNYEQYF
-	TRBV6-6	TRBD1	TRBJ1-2	TGTGCCAGCCCAAGTTATTACCAGGGGGCAAGGTATGGCTACACCTTC	CASPSYYQGARYGYTF
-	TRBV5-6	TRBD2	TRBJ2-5	TGTGCCAGCAGCTTGGGGGGAGGGGCCCTCGCTGGGTGGACCCAGTACTTC	CASSLGGGALAGWTQYF
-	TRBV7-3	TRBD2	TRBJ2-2	TGTGCCAGCAGCTCCTCTCAGCGGGAGCCCGGGGAGCTGTTTTTT	CASSSSQREPGELFF
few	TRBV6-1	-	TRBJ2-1	TGTGCCAGCAGCGCGGGACAGTGCTCCTACAATGAGCAGTTCTTC	CASSAGQCSYNEQFF
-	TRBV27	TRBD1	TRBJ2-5	TGTGCCAGCAGTACCACAGGGGACCAAGAGACCCAGTACTTC	CASSTTGDQETQYF
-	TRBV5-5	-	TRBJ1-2	TGTGCCAGCAGCTTGAACTATGGCTACACCTTC	CASSLNYGYTF
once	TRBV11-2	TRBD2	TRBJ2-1	TGTGCCAGCAGCTTAGATGCGACTAGCGGGAGAGTCTCCTACAATGAGCAGTTCTTC	CASSLDATSGRVSYNEQFF
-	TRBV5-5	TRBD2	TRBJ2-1	TGTGCCAGCAGCTTGGGGCTAGCGGGTGGAAATGAGCAGTTCTTC	CASSLGLAGGNEQFF
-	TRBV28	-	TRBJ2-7	TGTGCCAGCAGTTTAAAAAGCCTCCTTGTGGCGCCAACCTACGAGCAGTACTTC	CASSLKSLLVAPTYEQYF
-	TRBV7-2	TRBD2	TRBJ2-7	TGTGCCAGCAGCATAGGACTAGCGGGGACGAGCTACTTC	CASSIGLAGTSYF